These 9 T cell receptor beta chains originate from one sample sequenced in a study of beta chain features in type 1 diabetes. The isolated RNA, all of it, was reverse transcribed, so expressed TCRB transcripts were what got sequenced. The repertoire was sequenced with immunoSEQ multiplex PCR; TCRdb's copy has only in-frame clones and lacks some. The profile shows almost 350,000 clones, around a fifth of them singletons. Sequencing was carried out using naive CD4+ T cells from blood. These receptors originate from a woman under 30 in good health.

CDR3 DNA sequence: TGTGCCAGCAGCTTGGACAGGGGCAGGAACAATGAGCAGTTCTTC. Its translation is CASSLDRGRNNEQFF. The chain couples TRBV11-2 to TRBJ2-1, with 9 bases aligning to TRBD1. This CDR3 spans 15 amino acids. Germline V lookup: CDR1 SGHAT, CDR2 FQNNGV. Unmatched junction bases numbered 5, after V lost 3 bases and J lost 5 bases.

This clone was detected only a few times. This chain links TRBV19 with TRBJ2-1; tentative D call: TRBD1 (5 bases). The CDR3 contains 14 residues. Trimming stripped 7 bases from V and 7 bases from J, with 17 bases between. Looked up from germline, CDR1 is LNHDA and CDR2 is SQIVND (reference sequence). CDR3 sequence reads: CASITTVGGNEQFF. The CDR3, as DNA: TGTGCCAGTATTACGACAGTGGGTGGGAATGAGCAGTTCTTC.

This clone appeared a few times. The rearrangement uses TRBV4-3 and TRBJ2-3; perhaps TRBD2 as D (6 bases). The V and J ends lost 7 bases and 4 bases respectively, with 21 bases between them. CDR1 is LGHNA and CDR2 is YSLEER in the germline V gene. There are 16 residues in the CDR3. The CDR3 coding sequence is TGCGCCAGCACCTCGGAGGGGATGATTGGTCCAGATACGCAGTATTTT. Its translation: CASTSEGMIGPDTQYF.

CDR3 nucleotides: TGTGCCAGCAGCTCAGGGGGGACGGTCAACTCCTACGAGCAGTACTTC. Protein: CASSSGGTVNSYEQYF. V gene TRBV7-2 combines with J gene TRBJ2-7; D perhaps matches TRBD1 (7 bases). Germline assignment: CDR1 SGHTA and CDR2 FQGNSA. The CDR3 spans 16 residues. V lost 4 bases and J 0 bases, leaving 16 bases between the germline ends.

This clone was seen more than once but under ten times. The chain is built from TRBV6-5 and TRBJ2-1; maybe TRBD2 (5 bases). Trimming pared 4 bases from V and 5 bases from J, leaving 12 bases between. The CDR3 is 14 amino acids. Germline CDR1 reads MNHEY; CDR2 reads SVGAGI. This CDR3 reads CASSLKRDHNEQFF. The CDR3 DNA is TGTGCCAGCAGTTTAAAACGGGATCACAATGAGCAGTTCTTC.

The rearrangement uses TRBV5-1 and TRBJ1-1; TRBD1 might be the D (6 bases). Germline loops: CDR1 SGHRS, CDR2 YFSETQ. Trimming cost V 1 base and J 2 bases, with 12 bases left between them. The CDR3 spans 15 residues. CDR3 loop: CASSLRTVINTEAFF. CDR3 sequence (DNA): TGCGCCAGCAGCTTGAGGACAGTCATTAACACTGAAGCTTTCTTT.

This chain links TRBV18 with TRBJ2-1; 11 bases align to TRBD2. There are 15 residues in the CDR3. Germline loops: CDR1 KGHSH, CDR2 LQKENI. V was clipped by 2 bases and J by 5 bases; unmatched bases: 2. The CDR3: CASSPTSGGNNEQFF. CDR3 DNA: TGTGCCAGCTCACCAACTAGCGGGGGAAACAATGAGCAGTTCTTC.

This clone was observed a handful of times. The chain is built from TRBV6-6 and TRBJ2-3; a possible D gene is TRBD2 (6 bases). Germline V lookup: CDR1 MNHNY, CDR2 SVGAGI (reference sequence). The CDR3 spans 12 residues. CDR3 DNA sequence: TGTGCTTCAGGAGGGCTAGCAGCCTTCCAGTATTTT. Protein product: CASGGLAAFQYF.

This chain links TRBV9 with TRBJ2-1, with D maybe TRBD2 (7 bases). The V gene's germline CDR1 is SGDLS and CDR2 YYNGEE. The CDR3 is made up of 15 amino acids. V was pared by 5 bases and J by 5 bases, with 17 bases between. The DNA of the CDR3 is TGTGCCAGCAGACAAACGGGGGGCCGGGACAATGAGCAGTTCTTC. Protein: CASRQTGGRDNEQFF. The variable domain in full, with the rest retrieved from reference TRBV9 and TRBJ2-1, is DSGVTQTPKHLITATGQRVTLRCSPRSGDLSVYWYQQSLDQGLQFLIQYYNGEERAKGNILERFSAQQFPDLHSELNLSSLELGDSALYFCASRQTGGRDNEQFFGPGTRLTVL.